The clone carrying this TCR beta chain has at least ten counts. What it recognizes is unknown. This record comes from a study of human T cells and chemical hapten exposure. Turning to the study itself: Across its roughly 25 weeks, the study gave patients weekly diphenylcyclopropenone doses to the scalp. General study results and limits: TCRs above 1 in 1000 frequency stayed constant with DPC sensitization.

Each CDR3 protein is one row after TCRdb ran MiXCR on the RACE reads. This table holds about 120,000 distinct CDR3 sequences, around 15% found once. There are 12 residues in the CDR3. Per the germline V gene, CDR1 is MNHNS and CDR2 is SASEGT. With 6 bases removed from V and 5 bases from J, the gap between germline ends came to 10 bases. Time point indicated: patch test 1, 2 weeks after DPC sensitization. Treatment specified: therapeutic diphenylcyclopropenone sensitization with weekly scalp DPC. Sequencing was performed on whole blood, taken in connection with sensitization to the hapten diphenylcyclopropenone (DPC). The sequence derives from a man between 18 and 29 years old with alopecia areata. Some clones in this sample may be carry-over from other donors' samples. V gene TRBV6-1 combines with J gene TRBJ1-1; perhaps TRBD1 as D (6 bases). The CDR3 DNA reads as TGTGCCAGCAGCAGGACAGTAACTGAAGCTTTCTTT. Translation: CASSRTVTEAFF.